This TCR beta chain was identified in a study of CD8+ T cells in alopecia areata (dated by TCRdb to 2016 to 2019). Study-level background: Treated patients were enrolled in an open-label pilot trial of oral tofacitinib, 5 to 10 mg twice daily, for moderate-to-severe alopecia areata. Patients received tofacitinib for 6 to 18 months and were then followed off drug for 6 months to check for delayed response and recurrence. To study T cell clonal expansion in alopecia areata, the researchers applied high-throughput TCRbeta sequencing to both the C3H/HeJ mouse model and human patients. Human TCRbeta sequencing covered scalp tissue and sorted CD4+ and CD8+ peripheral blood T cells from patchy and totalis/universalis alopecia areata patients and healthy controls. Patients on tofacitinib were biopsied at baseline and after 4 and 24 weeks of treatment, and several of the patients also had a later scalp biopsy. Scalp clonality was compared among normal scalp (n=4), patchy alopecia areata scalp (n=8), and alopecia totalis/universalis scalp (n=8). The RNA source kit depended on sample type: the PAXgene miRNA kit for fixed scalp, the miRNeasy kit for PBMCs, and the RNeasy kit for mouse skin. Amplification of TCRbeta CDR3 regions was done by immunoSEQ multiplex PCR using 35 Vbeta forward primers and 13 Jbeta reverse primers. What the authors observed across the whole study: Unlike mouse skin, which is dominated by gammadelta T cells, normal human skin has resident alphabeta T cells that are also sequenced, and this complicates analysis of the scalp TCR repertoire. Compared with normal scalp, lesional scalp, particularly in alopecia totalis/universalis, had higher clonality and more expanded CD8+ clones, which suggests antigenic drive. Shared TCR sequences between patients were less evident than in mice, which may be partly attributable to HLA diversity in the patient population.

The germline V gene provides CDR1 KGHSH and CDR2 LQKENI. Including the terminal cysteine and phenylalanine, the CDR3 comprises 15 residues. Only the CDR3 DNA is retained, 45 bases long and in frame from the first base. A distance of 11 bases separates the germline ends of V and J, which lose 1 base and 4 bases respectively. The receptor library was made with the immunoSEQ multiplex PCR assay. For TCR sequencing, RNA was extracted from every sample and reverse transcribed into cDNA to serve as template. First-strand cDNA was synthesized using SuperScript III with a 2:1 mix of oligo-dT and random hexamers. A synthetic immune receptor repertoire was used to measure amplification bias, and any remaining bias was corrected computationally. The original methods were these. Raw reads were preprocessed to remove errors, and CDR3 was defined by IMGT conventions from the conserved cysteine to phenylalanine. Clonality was computed as 1 minus the Shannon entropy, with the entropy normalized by log2 of the number of productive unique TCRs. CD4 or CD8 identity of scalp clones was inferred by cross-referencing scalp TCRbeta sequences with sorted blood CD4 and CD8 repertoires. In TCRdb, the immuneACCESS table is reduced to in-frame sequences with V and J assigned. These tables do not hold every clone; where another copy was compared, an unresolved V gene accounts for under half, and the others remain unexplained. For V, J and clone size, that table is used; D and trimming come from the DNA. Across this sample there are some 5,500 clones, with about 60% seen only once. Clones ranked in the top ten supply around 10% of the sample.

The count of this clone is one. The antigen this receptor binds is unknown. No base-level quality is on record; no much larger clone is a single base apart. What this sample's time point label stands for: baseline before oral tofacitinib. From alopecia areata patients, peripheral blood was collected along with lesional scalp punch biopsies. Scalp biopsies from humans were placed right away in PAXgene tissue containers for fixation. The clonotype comes from a human donor with alopecia areata. The rearrangement joined TRBV18 to TRBJ1-5; the D region possibly corresponds to TRBD1 (5 bases align). The sample consisted of skin, taken at week 0. The CDR3 has the sequence CASSPHRGLNQPQHF. The DNA sequence is TGTGCCAGCTCACCACATAGGGGCCTGAATCAGCCCCAGCATTTT.